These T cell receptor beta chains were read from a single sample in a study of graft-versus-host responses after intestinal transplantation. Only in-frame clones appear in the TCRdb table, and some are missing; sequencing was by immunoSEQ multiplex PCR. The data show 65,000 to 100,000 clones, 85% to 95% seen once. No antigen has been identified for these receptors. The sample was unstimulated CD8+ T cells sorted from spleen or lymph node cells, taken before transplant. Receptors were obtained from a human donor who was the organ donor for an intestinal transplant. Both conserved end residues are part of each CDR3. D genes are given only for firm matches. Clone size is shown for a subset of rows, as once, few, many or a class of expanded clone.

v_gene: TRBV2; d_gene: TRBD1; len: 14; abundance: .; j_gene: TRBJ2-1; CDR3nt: TGTGCCAGCTCCTGGACAGGGTCGTTGAATGAGCAGTTCTTC; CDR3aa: CASSWTGSLNEQFF
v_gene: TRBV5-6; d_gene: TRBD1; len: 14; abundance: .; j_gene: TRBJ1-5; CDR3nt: TGTGCCAGCAGCTTTCGACAGGGCGGTCAGCCCCAGCATTTT; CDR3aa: CASSFRQGGQPQHF
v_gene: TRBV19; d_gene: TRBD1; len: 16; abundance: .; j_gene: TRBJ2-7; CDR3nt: TGTGCCAGTAGTATATCCTCGGGACAGGGCTTCCACGAGCAGTACTTC; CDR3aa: CASSISSGQGFHEQYF
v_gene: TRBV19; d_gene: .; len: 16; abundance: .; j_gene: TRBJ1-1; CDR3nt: TGTGCCAGTAGTATCGAACGGGATTGGCGGGCTACTGAAGCTTTCTTT; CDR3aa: CASSIERDWRATEAFF
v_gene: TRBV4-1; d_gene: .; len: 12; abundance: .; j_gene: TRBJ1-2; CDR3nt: TGCGCCAGCAGCCAGGACAGCTATGGCTACACCTTC; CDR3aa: CASSQDSYGYTF
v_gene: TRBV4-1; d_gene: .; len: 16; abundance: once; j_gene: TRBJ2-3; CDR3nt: TGCGCCAGCAGCCACCCCGCTAGGACAATTTCTCTTCCGCAGTATTTT; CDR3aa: CASSHPARTISLPQYF
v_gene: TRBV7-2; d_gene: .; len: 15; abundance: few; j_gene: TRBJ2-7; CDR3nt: TGTGCCAGCAGTCAACCGGGACACAACTCCTGGGAGCAGTACTTC; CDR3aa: CASSQPGHNSWEQYF
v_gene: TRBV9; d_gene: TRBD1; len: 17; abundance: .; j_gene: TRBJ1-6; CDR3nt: TGTGCCAGCAGCGTGACAGGGGGCGCTTCCTATAATTCACCCCTCCACTTT; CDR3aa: CASSVTGGASYNSPLHF
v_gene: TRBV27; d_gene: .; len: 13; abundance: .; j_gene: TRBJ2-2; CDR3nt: TGTGCCAGCACCCCGAGTCTCTCCGGGGAGCTGTTTTTT; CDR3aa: CASTPSLSGELFF
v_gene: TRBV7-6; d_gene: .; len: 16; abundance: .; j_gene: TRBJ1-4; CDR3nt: TGTGCCAGCAGCTTAAACCGAGGGATCCTGGGTGAAAAACTGTTTTTT; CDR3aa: CASSLNRGILGEKLFF
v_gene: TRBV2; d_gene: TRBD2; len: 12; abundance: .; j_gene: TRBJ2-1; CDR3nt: TGTGCCAGCGGGACTAGCAGCTATGAGCAGTTCTTC; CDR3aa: CASGTSSYEQFF
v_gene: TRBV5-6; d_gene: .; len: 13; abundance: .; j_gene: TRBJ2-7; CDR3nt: TGTGCCAGCAGCTTGGAACAGTGGTACGAGCAGTACTTC; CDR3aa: CASSLEQWYEQYF
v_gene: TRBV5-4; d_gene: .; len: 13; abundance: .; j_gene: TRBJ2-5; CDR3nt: TGTGCCAGCAGCTTGCAGGGGAGCGAGACCCAGTACTTC; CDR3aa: CASSLQGSETQYF
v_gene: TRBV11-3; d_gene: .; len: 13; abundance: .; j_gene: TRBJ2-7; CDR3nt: TGTGCCAGCAGCTCCCCGGACAACTACGAGCAGTACTTC; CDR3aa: CASSSPDNYEQYF
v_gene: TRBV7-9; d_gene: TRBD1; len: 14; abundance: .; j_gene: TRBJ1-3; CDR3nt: TGTGCCAGCAGCTTATTGGACAGGGAGAACACCATATATTTT; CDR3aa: CASSLLDRENTIYF
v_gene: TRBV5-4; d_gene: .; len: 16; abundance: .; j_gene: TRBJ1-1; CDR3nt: TGTGCCAGCAGCCCGTGGCAGGGACTAATGAACACTGAAGCTTTCTTT; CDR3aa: CASSPWQGLMNTEAFF
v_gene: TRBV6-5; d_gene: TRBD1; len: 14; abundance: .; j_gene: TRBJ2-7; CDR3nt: TGTGCCAGCAGTTATTCAGGGGGCCTCTACGAGCAGTACTTC; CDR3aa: CASSYSGGLYEQYF
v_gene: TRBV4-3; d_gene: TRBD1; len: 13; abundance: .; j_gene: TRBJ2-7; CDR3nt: TGCGCCAGCAGCCAAGATCTTTGGGACAGGGAGTTCTTC; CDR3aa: CASSQDLWDREFF
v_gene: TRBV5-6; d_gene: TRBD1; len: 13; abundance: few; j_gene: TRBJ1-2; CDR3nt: TGTGCCAGCAGCCCGGGACAGGGGAGCAGATCCACCTTC; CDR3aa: CASSPGQGSRSTF
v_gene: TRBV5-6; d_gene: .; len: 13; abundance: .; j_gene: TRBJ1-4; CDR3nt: TGTGCCAGCAGCGACACAACTAATGAAAAACTGTTTTTT; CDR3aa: CASSDTTNEKLFF
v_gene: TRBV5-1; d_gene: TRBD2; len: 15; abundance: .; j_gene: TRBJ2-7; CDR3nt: TGCGCCAGCAGCTTGGACGGGACTAGTGGAAACGAGCAGTACTTC; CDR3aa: CASSLDGTSGNEQYF
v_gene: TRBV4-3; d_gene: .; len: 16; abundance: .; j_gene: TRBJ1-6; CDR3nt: TGCGCCAGCAGCCTGGGTCCTTTGACTTCAAATTCACCCCTCCACTTT; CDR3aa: CASSLGPLTSNSPLHF
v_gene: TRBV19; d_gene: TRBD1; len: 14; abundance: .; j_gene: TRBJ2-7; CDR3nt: TGTGCCAGTAGTATCTACAGGGGGCCCTACGAGCAGTACTTC; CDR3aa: CASSIYRGPYEQYF
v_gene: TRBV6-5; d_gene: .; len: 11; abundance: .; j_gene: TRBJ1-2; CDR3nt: TGTGCCAGCAGTTACGGGGGGGGCTACACCTTC; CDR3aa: CASSYGGGYTF
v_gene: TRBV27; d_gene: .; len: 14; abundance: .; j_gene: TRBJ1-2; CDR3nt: TGTGCCAGCAGTACACCTCGGGACACCTATGGCTACACCTTC; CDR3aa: CASSTPRDTYGYTF
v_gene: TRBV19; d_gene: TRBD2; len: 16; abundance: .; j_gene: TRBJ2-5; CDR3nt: TGTGCCAGTAGTACCTTCCCGCGGGGGGGCCGGGAGACCCAGTACTTC; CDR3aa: CASSTFPRGGRETQYF
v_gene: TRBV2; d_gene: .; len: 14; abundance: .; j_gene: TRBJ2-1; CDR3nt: TGTGCCAGCAGTGATCTAGGTTCCTACAATGAGCAGTTCTTC; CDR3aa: CASSDLGSYNEQFF
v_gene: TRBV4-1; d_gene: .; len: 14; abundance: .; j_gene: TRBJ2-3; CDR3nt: TGCGCCAGCAGCCAAGATCTGGGAGCAGATACGCAGTATTTT; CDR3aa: CASSQDLGADTQYF
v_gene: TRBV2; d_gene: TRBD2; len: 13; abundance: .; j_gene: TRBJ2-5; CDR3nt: TGTGCCAGCTCGGGACTAGTTGGGGAGACCCAGTACTTC; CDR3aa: CASSGLVGETQYF
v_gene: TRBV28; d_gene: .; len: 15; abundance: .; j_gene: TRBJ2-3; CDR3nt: TGTGCCAGCAGTTTTTGGATGGGAGCCACAGATACGCAGTATTTT; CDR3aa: CASSFWMGATDTQYF
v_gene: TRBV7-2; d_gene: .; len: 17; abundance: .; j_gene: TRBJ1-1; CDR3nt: TGTGCCAGCAGCTGGGGGGGTGGACGGAGCTTTGAGAATGAAGCTTTCTTT; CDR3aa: CASSWGGGRSFENEAFF
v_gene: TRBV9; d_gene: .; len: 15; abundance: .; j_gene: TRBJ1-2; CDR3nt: TGTGCCAGCAGCGCATTCGAGACTGAGAACTATGGCTACACCTTC; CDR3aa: CASSAFETENYGYTF
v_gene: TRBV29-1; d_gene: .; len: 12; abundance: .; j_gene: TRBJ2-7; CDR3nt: TGCAGCGTGGCGACACCTAACTACGAGCAGTACTTC; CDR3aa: CSVATPNYEQYF
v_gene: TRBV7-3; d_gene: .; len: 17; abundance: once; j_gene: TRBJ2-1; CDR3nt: TGTGCCAGCAGCTTAACAGGACCCCTCCGGGAGTACAATGAGCAGTTCTTC; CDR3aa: CASSLTGPLREYNEQFF
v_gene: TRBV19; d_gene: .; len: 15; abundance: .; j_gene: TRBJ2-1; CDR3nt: TGTGCCAGTAGTGTCCCCCCGGGCTCCTACAATGAGCAGTTCTTC; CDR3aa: CASSVPPGSYNEQFF
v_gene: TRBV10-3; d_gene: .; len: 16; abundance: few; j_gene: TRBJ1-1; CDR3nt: TGTGCCATCAGTGCTGGCCGTCTTGCCAGGGGATGGGTAGCTTTCTTT; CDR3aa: CAISAGRLARGWVAFF
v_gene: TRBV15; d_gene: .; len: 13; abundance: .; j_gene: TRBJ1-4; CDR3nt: TGTGCCACCAGCAGGACATATCATGAAAAACTGTTTTTT; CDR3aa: CATSRTYHEKLFF
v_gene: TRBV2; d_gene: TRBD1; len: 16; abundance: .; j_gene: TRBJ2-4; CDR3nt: TGTGCCAGCAGCTCCCGGGGACAGACTAAATTAAACATTCAGTACTTC; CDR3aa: CASSSRGQTKLNIQYF
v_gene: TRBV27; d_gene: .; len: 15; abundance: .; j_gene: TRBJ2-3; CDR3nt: TGTGCCAGCAGCCCACAGGGTTCTAGCACAGATACGCAGTATTTT; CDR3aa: CASSPQGSSTDTQYF
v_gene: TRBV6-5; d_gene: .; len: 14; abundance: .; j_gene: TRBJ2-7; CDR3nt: TGTGCCCGCTCGCCGGGACACTTATCCTACGAGCAGTACTTC; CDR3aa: CARSPGHLSYEQYF
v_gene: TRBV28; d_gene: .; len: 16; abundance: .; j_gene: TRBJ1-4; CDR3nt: TGTGCCAGCAGTTTTGGACAGCGCGCAACTAATGAAAAACTGTTTTTT; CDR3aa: CASSFGQRATNEKLFF
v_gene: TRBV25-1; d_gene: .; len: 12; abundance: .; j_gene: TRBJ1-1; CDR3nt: TGTGCCAGCTACTCAGGGCACACTGAAGCTTTCTTT; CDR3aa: CASYSGHTEAFF
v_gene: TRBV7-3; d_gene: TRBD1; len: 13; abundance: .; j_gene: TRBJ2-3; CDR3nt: TGTGCCAGCAGCCAGACAGGGTCGGATACGCAGTATTTT; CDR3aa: CASSQTGSDTQYF
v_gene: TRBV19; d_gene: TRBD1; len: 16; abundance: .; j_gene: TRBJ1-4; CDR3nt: TGTGCCAGTAGTATAGTCCCGGACAGGAATAATGAAAAACTGTTTTTT; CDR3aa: CASSIVPDRNNEKLFF
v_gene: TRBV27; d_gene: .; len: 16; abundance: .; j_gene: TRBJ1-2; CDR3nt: TGTGCCAGCAGTTTAGTGGCAGGGGCCACTAACTATGGCTACACCTTC; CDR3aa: CASSLVAGATNYGYTF
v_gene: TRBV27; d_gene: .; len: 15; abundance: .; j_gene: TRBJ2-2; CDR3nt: TGTGCCAGCAGTTACTTCGGGGGGAACACCGGGGAGCTGTTTTTT; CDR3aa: CASSYFGGNTGELFF
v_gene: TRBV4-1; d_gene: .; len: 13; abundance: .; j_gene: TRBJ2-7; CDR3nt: TGCGCCAGCAGCCAAGCTGGCCCCTACGAGCAGTACTTC; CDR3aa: CASSQAGPYEQYF
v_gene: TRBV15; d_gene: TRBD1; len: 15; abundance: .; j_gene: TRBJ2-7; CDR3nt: TGTGCCACCAGCCCTGGGACAGGGAGCTCCTACGAGCAGTACTTC; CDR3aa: CATSPGTGSSYEQYF
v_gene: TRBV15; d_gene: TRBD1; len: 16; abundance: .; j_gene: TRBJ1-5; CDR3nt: TGTGCCACCAGCACCTGGGACACTAGGGACAGTCAGCCCCAGCATTTT; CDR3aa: CATSTWDTRDSQPQHF
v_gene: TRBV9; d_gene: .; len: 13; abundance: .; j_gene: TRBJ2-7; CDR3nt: TGTGCCAGCAGTGGAACAGGGCTGGGGGAGCAGTACTTC; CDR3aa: CASSGTGLGEQYF
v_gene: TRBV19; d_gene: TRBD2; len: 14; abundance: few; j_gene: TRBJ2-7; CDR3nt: TGTGCCAGTAGTATCGCGGGGGGTTCCTACGAGCAGTACTTC; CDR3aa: CASSIAGGSYEQYF
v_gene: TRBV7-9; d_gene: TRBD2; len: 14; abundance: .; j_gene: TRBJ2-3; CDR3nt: TGTGCCAGCAGCCCGACTAGCGCGTCCGATACGCAGTATTTT; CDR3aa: CASSPTSASDTQYF
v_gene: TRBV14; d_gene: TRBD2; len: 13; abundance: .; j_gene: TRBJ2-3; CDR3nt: TGTGCCAGCAGCCCCCTACTAGCGCATACGCAGTATTTT; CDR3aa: CASSPLLAHTQYF
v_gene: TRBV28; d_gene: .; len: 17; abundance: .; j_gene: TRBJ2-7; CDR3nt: TGTGCCAGCAGTTTATCGGCGGGGAGTATTAGATCCTACGAGCAGTACTTC; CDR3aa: CASSLSAGSIRSYEQYF
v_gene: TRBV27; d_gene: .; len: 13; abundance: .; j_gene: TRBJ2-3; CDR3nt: TGTGCCAGCAGTTTAGACTGGTCAGATACGCAGTATTTT; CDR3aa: CASSLDWSDTQYF